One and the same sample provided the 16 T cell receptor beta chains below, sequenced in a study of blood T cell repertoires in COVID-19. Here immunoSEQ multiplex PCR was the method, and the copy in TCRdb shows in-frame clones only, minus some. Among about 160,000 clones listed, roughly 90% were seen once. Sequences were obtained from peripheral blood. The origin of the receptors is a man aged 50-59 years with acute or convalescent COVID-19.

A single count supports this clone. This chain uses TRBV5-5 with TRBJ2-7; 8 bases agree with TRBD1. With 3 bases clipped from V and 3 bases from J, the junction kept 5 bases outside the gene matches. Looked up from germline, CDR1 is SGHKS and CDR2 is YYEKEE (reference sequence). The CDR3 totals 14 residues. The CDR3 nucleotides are TGTGCCAGCAGCTGGACAGGGACAGACTACGAGCAGTACGTC. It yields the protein CASSWTGTDYEQYV.

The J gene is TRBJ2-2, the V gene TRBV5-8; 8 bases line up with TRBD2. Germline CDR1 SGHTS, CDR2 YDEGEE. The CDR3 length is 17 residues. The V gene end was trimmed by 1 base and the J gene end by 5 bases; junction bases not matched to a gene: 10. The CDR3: CASSLTVLAGTTGELFF. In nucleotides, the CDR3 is TGTGCCAGCAGCTTGACGGTATTAGCGGGGACAACCGGGGAGCTGTTTTTT.

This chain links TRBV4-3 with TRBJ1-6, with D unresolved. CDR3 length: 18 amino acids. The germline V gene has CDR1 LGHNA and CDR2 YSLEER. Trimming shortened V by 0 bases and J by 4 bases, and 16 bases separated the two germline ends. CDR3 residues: CASSQDLARTLYNSPLHF. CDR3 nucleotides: TGCGCCAGCAGCCAAGATCTGGCCCGTACCTTATATAATTCACCCCTCCACTTT.

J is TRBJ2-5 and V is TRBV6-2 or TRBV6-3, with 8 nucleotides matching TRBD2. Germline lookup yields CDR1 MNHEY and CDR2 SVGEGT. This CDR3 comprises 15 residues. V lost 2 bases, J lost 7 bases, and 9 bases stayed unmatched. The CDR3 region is CASSYQASGSGTQYF. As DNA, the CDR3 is TGTGCCAGCAGTTACCAAGCTAGCGGGTCGGGGACCCAGTACTTC.

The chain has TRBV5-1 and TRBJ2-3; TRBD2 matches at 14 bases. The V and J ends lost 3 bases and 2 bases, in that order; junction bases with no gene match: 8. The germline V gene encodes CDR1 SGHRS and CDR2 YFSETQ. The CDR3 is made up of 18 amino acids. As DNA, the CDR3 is TGCGCCAGCAGCTACGGACTAGCGGGGGGCCTTCACACAGATACGCAGTATTTT. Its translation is CASSYGLAGGLHTDTQYF.

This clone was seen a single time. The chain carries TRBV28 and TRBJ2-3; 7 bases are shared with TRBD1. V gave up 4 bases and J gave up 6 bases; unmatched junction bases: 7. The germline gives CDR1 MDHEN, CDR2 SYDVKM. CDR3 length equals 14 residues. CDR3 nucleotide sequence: TGTGCCAGCAGTTCCAACCCCAGGGGGGATACGCAGTATTTT. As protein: CASSSNPRGDTQYF.

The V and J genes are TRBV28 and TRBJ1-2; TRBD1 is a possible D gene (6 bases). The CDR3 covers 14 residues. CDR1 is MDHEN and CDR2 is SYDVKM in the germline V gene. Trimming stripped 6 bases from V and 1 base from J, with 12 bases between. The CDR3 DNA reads TGTGCCAGCAGGGATCACAGGGTTAACTATGGCTACACCTTC. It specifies CASRDHRVNYGYTF.

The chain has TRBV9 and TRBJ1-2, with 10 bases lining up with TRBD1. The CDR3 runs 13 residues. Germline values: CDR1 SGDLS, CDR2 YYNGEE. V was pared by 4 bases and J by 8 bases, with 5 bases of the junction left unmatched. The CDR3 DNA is TGTGCCAGCAGCCCAGAGACAGGGGGCGGCTACACCTTC. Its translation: CASSPETGGGYTF.

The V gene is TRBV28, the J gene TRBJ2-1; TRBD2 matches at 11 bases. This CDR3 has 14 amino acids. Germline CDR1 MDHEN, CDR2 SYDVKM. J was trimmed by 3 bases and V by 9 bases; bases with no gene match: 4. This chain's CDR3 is CASKTSGVYNEQFF. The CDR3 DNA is TGTGCCAGTAAGACTAGCGGGGTCTACAATGAGCAGTTCTTC.

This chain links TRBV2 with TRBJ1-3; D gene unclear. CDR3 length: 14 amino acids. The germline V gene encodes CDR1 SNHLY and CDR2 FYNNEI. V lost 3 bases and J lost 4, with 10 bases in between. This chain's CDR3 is CASSERGVGNTIYF. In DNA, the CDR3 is TGTGCCAGCAGTGAGCGAGGAGTAGGAAACACCATATATTTT.

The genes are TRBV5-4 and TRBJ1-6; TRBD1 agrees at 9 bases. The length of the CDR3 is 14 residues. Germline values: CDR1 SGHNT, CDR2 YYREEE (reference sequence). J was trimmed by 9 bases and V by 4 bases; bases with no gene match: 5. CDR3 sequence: CASSLRDRVSPLHF. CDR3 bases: TGTGCCAGCAGCCTCCGGGACAGGGTTTCACCCCTCCACTTT.

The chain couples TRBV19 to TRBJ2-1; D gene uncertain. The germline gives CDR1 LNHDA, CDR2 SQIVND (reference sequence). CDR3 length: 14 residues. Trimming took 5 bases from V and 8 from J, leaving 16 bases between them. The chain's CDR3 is CASSLTSPLDEQFF. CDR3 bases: TGTGCCAGTAGTCTCACTTCCCCACTCGATGAGCAGTTCTTC.

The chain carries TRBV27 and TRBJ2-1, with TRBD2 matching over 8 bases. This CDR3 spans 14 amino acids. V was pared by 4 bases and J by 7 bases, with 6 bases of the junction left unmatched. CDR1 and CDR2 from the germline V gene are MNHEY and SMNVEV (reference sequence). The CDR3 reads CASSSGGVRNEQFF. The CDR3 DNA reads TGTGCCAGCAGTTCGGGGGGGGTTAGGAATGAGCAGTTCTTC.

CDR3 nucleotide sequence: TGTGCCAGCAGTTACCCCCGGGGGGGGACTCGGGTCTACACCTTC. Translation gives CASSYPRGGTRVYTF. This chain connects TRBV6-2 or TRBV6-3 to TRBJ1-2; maybe TRBD1 (5 bases). The CDR3 is made up of 15 amino acids. CDR1 MNHEY and CDR2 SVGEGT come from the germline V gene. Trimming took 2 bases from V and 10 from J, leaving 20 bases between them.

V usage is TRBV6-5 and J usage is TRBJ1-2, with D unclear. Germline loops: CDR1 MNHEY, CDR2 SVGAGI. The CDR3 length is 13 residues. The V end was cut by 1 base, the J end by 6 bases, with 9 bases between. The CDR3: CASSYFRNDGYTF. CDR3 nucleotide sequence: TGTGCCAGCAGTTACTTCAGGAACGATGGCTACACCTTC.

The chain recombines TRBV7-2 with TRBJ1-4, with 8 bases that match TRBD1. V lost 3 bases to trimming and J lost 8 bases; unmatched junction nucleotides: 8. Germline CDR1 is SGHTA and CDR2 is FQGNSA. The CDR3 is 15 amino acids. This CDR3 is CASSFTRQGNEKLFF. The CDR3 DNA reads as TGTGCCAGCAGCTTTACCCGACAGGGGAACGAAAAACTGTTTTTT.